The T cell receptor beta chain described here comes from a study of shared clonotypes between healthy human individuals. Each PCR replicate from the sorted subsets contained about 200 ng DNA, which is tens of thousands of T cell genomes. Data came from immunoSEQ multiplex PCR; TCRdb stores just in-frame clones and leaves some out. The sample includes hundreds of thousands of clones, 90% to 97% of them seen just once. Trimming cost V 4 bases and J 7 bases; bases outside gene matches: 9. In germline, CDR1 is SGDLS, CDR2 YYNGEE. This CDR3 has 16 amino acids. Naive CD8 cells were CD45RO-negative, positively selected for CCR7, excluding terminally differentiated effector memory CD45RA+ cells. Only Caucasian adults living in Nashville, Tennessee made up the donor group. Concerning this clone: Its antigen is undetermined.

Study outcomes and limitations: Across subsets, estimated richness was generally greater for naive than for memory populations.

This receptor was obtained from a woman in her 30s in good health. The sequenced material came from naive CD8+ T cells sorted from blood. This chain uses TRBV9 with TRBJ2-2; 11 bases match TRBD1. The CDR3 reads CASSSPDRGQSGELFF. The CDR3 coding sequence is TGTGCCAGCAGCTCCCCGGACAGGGGGCAAAGCGGGGAGCTGTTTTTT.